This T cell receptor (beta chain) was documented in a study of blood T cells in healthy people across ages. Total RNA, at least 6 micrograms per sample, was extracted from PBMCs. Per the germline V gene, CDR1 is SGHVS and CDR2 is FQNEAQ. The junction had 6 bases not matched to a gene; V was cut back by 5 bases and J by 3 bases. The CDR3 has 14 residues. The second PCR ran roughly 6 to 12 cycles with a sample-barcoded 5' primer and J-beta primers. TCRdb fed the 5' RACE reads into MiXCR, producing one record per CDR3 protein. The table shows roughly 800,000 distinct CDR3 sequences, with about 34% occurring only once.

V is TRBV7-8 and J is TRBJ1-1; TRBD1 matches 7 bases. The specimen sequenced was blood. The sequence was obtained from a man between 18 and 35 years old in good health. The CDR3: CASSLGQADTEAFF. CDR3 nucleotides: TGTGCCAGCAGCCTCGGACAGGCGGACACTGAAGCTTTCTTT.